These T cell receptor beta chains were read from a single sample in a study of CD8 T cells in ankylosing spondylitis. Via MiXCR, TCRdb re-called the 5' RACE reads, giving one row per CDR3 protein. The sample has about 210,000 distinct CDR3 sequences; approximately 7.3% are singletons. The sample comprised blood, either unsorted or a sorted T cell fraction (not recorded which). The receptors here all came from a male donor with ankylosing spondylitis. Both conserved end residues are part of each CDR3. D genes are given only for firm matches. Clone size is not always given. Where it is, it says once, few, many or a class for expanded clones.

v_call: TRBV10-3; cdr3_length: 14; j_call: TRBJ2-1; clone_size: many; d_call: NA; cdr3_nt: TGTGCCATCAGTCGGGACACGGACTACAATGAGCAGTTCTTC; cdr3_aa: CAISRDTDYNEQFF
v_call: TRBV12-5; cdr3_length: 15; j_call: TRBJ2-1; clone_size: many; d_call: NA; cdr3_nt: TGTGCTAGTGGTTTTCAGGCAGGGGCCTACAATGAGCAGTTCTTC; cdr3_aa: CASGFQAGAYNEQFF
v_call: TRBV12-3/TRBV12-4; cdr3_length: 13; j_call: TRBJ2-5; clone_size: many; d_call: NA; cdr3_nt: TGTGCCAGCAGTTTTTGGGAGCGGGAGACCCAGTACTTC; cdr3_aa: CASSFWERETQYF
v_call: TRBV7-9; cdr3_length: 13; j_call: TRBJ2-1; clone_size: few; d_call: NA; cdr3_nt: TGTGCCAGTAGTCCCCCGGGGGTCAGTGAGCAGTTCTTC; cdr3_aa: CASSPPGVSEQFF
v_call: TRBV25-1; cdr3_length: 16; j_call: TRBJ1-4; clone_size: many; d_call: NA; cdr3_nt: TGTGCCAGCAGTGAATTTGAGGCAGTTTCGGATGAAAAACTGTTTTTT; cdr3_aa: CASSEFEAVSDEKLFF
v_call: TRBV27; cdr3_length: 14; j_call: TRBJ2-5; clone_size: many; d_call: NA; cdr3_nt: TGTGCCAGCAGTTTCGACCCTGGGCAAGAGACCCAGTACTTC; cdr3_aa: CASSFDPGQETQYF
v_call: TRBV10-3; cdr3_length: 12; j_call: TRBJ1-1; clone_size: many; d_call: NA; cdr3_nt: TGTGCCATCAGTGAGGTGGAGGCTGAAGCTTTCTTT; cdr3_aa: CAISEVEAEAFF
v_call: TRBV25-1; cdr3_length: 13; j_call: TRBJ1-1; clone_size: many; d_call: NA; cdr3_nt: TGTGCCAGCAGTTTATCAAGGTACACTGAAGCTTTCTTT; cdr3_aa: CASSLSRYTEAFF
v_call: TRBV19; cdr3_length: 14; j_call: TRBJ2-7; clone_size: many; d_call: TRBD1; cdr3_nt: TGTGCCAGTAGCACAACCCAGGGGGCGGACGAGCAGTACTTC; cdr3_aa: CASSTTQGADEQYF
v_call: TRBV11-2; cdr3_length: 18; j_call: TRBJ2-2; clone_size: NA; d_call: TRBD2; cdr3_nt: TGTGCCAGCAGCTTTTCCGGGACTAGCGGCATGAACACCGGGGAGCTGTTTTTT; cdr3_aa: CASSFSGTSGMNTGELFF
v_call: TRBV4-2; cdr3_length: 16; j_call: TRBJ1-1; clone_size: many; d_call: NA; cdr3_nt: TGTGCCAGCAGCCAAGATATGGGGGTTGGGAACACTGAAGCTTTCTTT; cdr3_aa: CASSQDMGVGNTEAFF
v_call: TRBV6-2/TRBV6-3; cdr3_length: 16; j_call: TRBJ2-1; clone_size: many; d_call: TRBD2; cdr3_nt: TGTGCCAGCAGTTACCGTACTAGCGGGAACTACAATGAGCAGTTCTTC; cdr3_aa: CASSYRTSGNYNEQFF
v_call: TRBV2; cdr3_length: 11; j_call: TRBJ2-7; clone_size: many; d_call: NA; cdr3_nt: TGTGCCAGCACACAGACCTACGAGCAGTACTTC; cdr3_aa: CASTQTYEQYF
v_call: TRBV5-6; cdr3_length: 14; j_call: TRBJ2-7; clone_size: many; d_call: TRBD2; cdr3_nt: TGTGCCAGCAGCTTGGGACTAGCTATCGACGAGCAGTACTTC; cdr3_aa: CASSLGLAIDEQYF
v_call: TRBV19; cdr3_length: 15; j_call: TRBJ2-1; clone_size: NA; d_call: TRBD2; cdr3_nt: TGTGCCAGTAGTATGATTAGCGGGGGGGCAAATGAGCAGTTCTTC; cdr3_aa: CASSMISGGANEQFF
v_call: TRBV15; cdr3_length: 13; j_call: TRBJ2-1; clone_size: few; d_call: NA; cdr3_nt: TGTGCCACCAGCAGAGTCAGGGCTGATGAGCAGTTCTTC; cdr3_aa: CATSRVRADEQFF
v_call: TRBV18; cdr3_length: 13; j_call: TRBJ2-2; clone_size: many; d_call: NA; cdr3_nt: TGTGCCAGCCCACATCCGAGCACCGGGGAGCTGTTTTTT; cdr3_aa: CASPHPSTGELFF
v_call: TRBV4-3; cdr3_length: 16; j_call: TRBJ1-4; clone_size: many; d_call: NA; cdr3_nt: TGCGCCAGCAGCCAAGATCCGGCAGGGCGTAATGAAAAACTGTTTTTT; cdr3_aa: CASSQDPAGRNEKLFF
v_call: TRBV15; cdr3_length: 18; j_call: TRBJ2-2; clone_size: many; d_call: NA; cdr3_nt: TGTGCCACCAGCAGGATTTTCGTCGCAGGAACGAACACCGGGGAGCTGTTTTTT; cdr3_aa: CATSRIFVAGTNTGELFF
v_call: TRBV4-2; cdr3_length: 16; j_call: TRBJ2-1; clone_size: many; d_call: NA; cdr3_nt: TGTGCCAGCAGCCAAGAAGGCGGATCCTACTACAATGAGCAGTTCTTC; cdr3_aa: CASSQEGGSYYNEQFF
v_call: TRBV29-1; cdr3_length: 13; j_call: TRBJ2-7; clone_size: NA; d_call: TRBD1; cdr3_nt: TGCAGCGTTGAAGGAGGGGGCAACTACGAGCAGTACTTC; cdr3_aa: CSVEGGGNYEQYF
v_call: TRBV5-5; cdr3_length: 14; j_call: TRBJ2-1; clone_size: many; d_call: TRBD2; cdr3_nt: TGTGCCAGCAGTCCGGGACTACTTTACAATGAGCAGTTCTTC; cdr3_aa: CASSPGLLYNEQFF
v_call: TRBV7-9; cdr3_length: 11; j_call: TRBJ1-2; clone_size: many; d_call: NA; cdr3_nt: TGTGCCAGCACTGCTAACTATGGCTACACCTTC; cdr3_aa: CASTANYGYTF
v_call: TRBV3-1; cdr3_length: 15; j_call: TRBJ2-7; clone_size: NA; d_call: TRBD2; cdr3_nt: TGTGCCAGCAGCCACCGACTAGCGGGGGGGCACGAGCAGTACTTC; cdr3_aa: CASSHRLAGGHEQYF
v_call: TRBV6-6; cdr3_length: 12; j_call: TRBJ2-7; clone_size: many; d_call: NA; cdr3_nt: TGTGCCAGTTTCGACAGGTCAAACGAGCAGTACTTC; cdr3_aa: CASFDRSNEQYF
v_call: TRBV29-1; cdr3_length: 11; j_call: TRBJ2-7; clone_size: NA; d_call: NA; cdr3_nt: TGCAGCGCTCGCAGGGTACCCGAGCAGTACTTC; cdr3_aa: CSARRVPEQYF
v_call: TRBV20-1; cdr3_length: 12; j_call: TRBJ1-2; clone_size: few; d_call: NA; cdr3_nt: TGCAGTGCCCCAGGGGATCACTATGGCTACACCTTC; cdr3_aa: CSAPGDHYGYTF
v_call: TRBV2; cdr3_length: 15; j_call: TRBJ2-3; clone_size: many; d_call: NA; cdr3_nt: TGTGCCAGCAGTGAGGGCCCCCCGGTCACAGATACGCAGTATTTT; cdr3_aa: CASSEGPPVTDTQYF
v_call: TRBV20-1; cdr3_length: 12; j_call: TRBJ2-2; clone_size: many; d_call: TRBD1; cdr3_nt: TGCAGTGCTGGGACAGGCACCGGGGAGCTGTTTTTT; cdr3_aa: CSAGTGTGELFF
v_call: TRBV29-1; cdr3_length: 17; j_call: TRBJ1-1; clone_size: many; d_call: TRBD1; cdr3_nt: TGCAGCGTTGAAAGAGGGGCGCCAGGGGGGAAGAACACTGAAGCTTTCTTT; cdr3_aa: CSVERGAPGGKNTEAFF
v_call: TRBV27; cdr3_length: 15; j_call: TRBJ2-7; clone_size: NA; d_call: NA; cdr3_nt: TGTGCCAGCAGCCAGGGTCCGGGAGTCGTCCACGAGCAGTACTTC; cdr3_aa: CASSQGPGVVHEQYF
v_call: TRBV7-8; cdr3_length: 16; j_call: TRBJ2-7; clone_size: many; d_call: TRBD2; cdr3_nt: TGTGCCAGCAGCTTAGCGACGGCGGGAGGGCCTTACGAGCAGTACTTC; cdr3_aa: CASSLATAGGPYEQYF
v_call: TRBV28; cdr3_length: 15; j_call: TRBJ2-5; clone_size: NA; d_call: TRBD1; cdr3_nt: TGTGCCAGCAGTTCCGAACAGGGGATTTTTGAGACCCAGTACTTC; cdr3_aa: CASSSEQGIFETQYF
v_call: TRBV7-8; cdr3_length: 13; j_call: TRBJ1-6; clone_size: many; d_call: NA; cdr3_nt: TGTGCCATCTCTTCGGGGGATAATTCACCCCTCCACTTT; cdr3_aa: CAISSGDNSPLHF
v_call: TRBV14; cdr3_length: 18; j_call: TRBJ2-3; clone_size: many; d_call: TRBD2; cdr3_nt: TGTGCCAGCAGCCAAGATCAGAAGCGGGAGATAGGCACAGATACGCAGTATTTT; cdr3_aa: CASSQDQKREIGTDTQYF
v_call: TRBV9; cdr3_length: 14; j_call: TRBJ2-5; clone_size: few; d_call: TRBD1; cdr3_nt: TGTGCCAGCAGCGCACGACAGGGCGGGGAGACCCAGTACTTC; cdr3_aa: CASSARQGGETQYF
v_call: TRBV30; cdr3_length: 14; j_call: TRBJ2-7; clone_size: NA; d_call: TRBD2; cdr3_nt: TGTGCCTGGAGTGTCGGGGGAGGGTGGTACGAGCAGTACTTC; cdr3_aa: CAWSVGGGWYEQYF
v_call: TRBV9; cdr3_length: 15; j_call: TRBJ2-5; clone_size: NA; d_call: NA; cdr3_nt: TGTGCCAGCAGCGTAGAACCAGCGATCCAAGAGACCCAGTACTTC; cdr3_aa: CASSVEPAIQETQYF
v_call: TRBV9; cdr3_length: 15; j_call: TRBJ2-2; clone_size: many; d_call: NA; cdr3_nt: TGTGCCAGCAGCGTAACAGGGAGCGGGTCCGGGGAGCTGTTTTTT; cdr3_aa: CASSVTGSGSGELFF
v_call: TRBV20-1; cdr3_length: 17; j_call: TRBJ2-2; clone_size: NA; d_call: NA; cdr3_nt: TGCAGTGCTAGAGGGTGGAGTGTGGCCCAGAAAACCGGGGAGCTGTTTTTT; cdr3_aa: CSARGWSVAQKTGELFF